This T cell receptor beta chain was retrieved from a study of T cells after yellow fever vaccination. Study overall: Preparation of fractions with low cell numbers was performed using SMART-Seq v4 Ultra Low Input.

This clonotype was detected ten times or more. Its antigen remains unidentified. The study's findings and limits: Clonotypes shared by both compartments, CD4 and CD8, made up a small share.

Template-switching 5'RACE yielded the TCR cDNA; a universal primer site and UMIs were added in the process. TCRdb ran MiXCR on the 5' RACE reads and lists one entry per CDR3 protein. The table has some 390,000 distinct CDR3 sequences, 6.2% seen once. Germline CDR1 and CDR2: SQVTM and ANQGSEA. The V end was cut by 4 bases, the J end by 4 bases, with 13 bases between. The CDR3 is made up of 13 amino acids. The source of this sequence is a man aged 30-40 years who received the YFV17D yellow fever vaccine. The V gene is TRBV29-1, the J gene TRBJ2-5; D ambiguous. Sequences were derived from PBMCs, sampled 5 days after the yellow fever booster vaccination. The CDR3 region is CSVGRQRGETQYF. The DNA of the CDR3 is TGCAGCGTTGGACGGCAGCGTGGAGAGACCCAGTACTTC.